This record concerns one T cell receptor (beta chain) sequence. The antigen is unknown. The data stem from a study of shared clonotypes between healthy human individuals. Study as a whole: Three plates were used per donor for CD4 naive, three for CD4 memory, two for CD8 naive and one for CD8 memory.

The donors were all Caucasian adults (living in Nashville, Tennessee). Findings of the study overall: Larger estimated richness was generally recorded for naive subsets relative to memory subsets.

Trimming removed 5 bases from V and 15 bases from J, with 20 bases in between. Germline assignment: CDR1 MNHEY and CDR2 SVGAGI. The CDR3 extends over 13 amino acids. Over several immunoSEQ plates, each subset's genomic DNA was distributed in even portions. Data came from immunoSEQ multiplex PCR; TCRdb stores just in-frame clones and leaves some out. The sample has about 1.5 million clones; 98% are singletons. The genes are TRBV6-5 and TRBJ2-1, with D perhaps assigned TRBD1 or TRBD2 (5 bases each). This TCR derives from a man aged 30 to 39 in good health. The specimen was naive CD4+ T cells sorted from blood. The subset denotes: CD45RA+ positively selected. The CDR3 region has the DNA TGTGCCAGCAGTACTACCCCCAGGGAGAACCCGTTCTTC. Protein product: CASSTTPRENPFF.